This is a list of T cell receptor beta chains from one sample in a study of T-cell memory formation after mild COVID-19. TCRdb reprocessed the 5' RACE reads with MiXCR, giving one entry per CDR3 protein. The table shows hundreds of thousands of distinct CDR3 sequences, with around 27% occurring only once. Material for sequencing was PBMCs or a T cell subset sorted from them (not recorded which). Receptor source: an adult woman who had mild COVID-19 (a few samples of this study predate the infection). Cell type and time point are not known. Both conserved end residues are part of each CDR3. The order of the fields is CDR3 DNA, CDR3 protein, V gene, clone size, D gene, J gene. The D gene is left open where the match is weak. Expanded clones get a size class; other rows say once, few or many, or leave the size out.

DNA: TGTGCCAGCCGGACTAGCGGAAACTACGAGCAGTACTTC; CDR3: CASRTSGNYEQYF; V: TRBV7-2; size: many; D: TRBD2; J: TRBJ2-7
DNA: TGTGCCAGCAGCAAAATCATTCACATCAACTACGAGCAGTACTTC; CDR3: CASSKIIHINYEQYF; V: TRBV21-1; size: few; D: NA; J: TRBJ2-7
DNA: TGCAGTGCTAGAGAACGGGACAGTGGGAACACTGAAGCTTTCTTT; CDR3: CSARERDSGNTEAFF; V: TRBV20-1; size: NA; D: TRBD1; J: TRBJ1-1
DNA: TGTGCCAGCAGCTTAGTCCGACTTTACGAGCAGTACTTC; CDR3: CASSLVRLYEQYF; V: TRBV11-2; size: NA; D: NA; J: TRBJ2-7
DNA: TGCAGCGTTCGGGGTGGCAATGAGCAGTTCTTC; CDR3: CSVRGGNEQFF; V: TRBV29-1; size: few; D: NA; J: TRBJ2-1
DNA: TGTGCCAGCAGCTTGGGAGGGCGCAGCAATCAGCCCCAGCATTTT; CDR3: CASSLGGRSNQPQHF; V: TRBV5-5; size: few; D: NA; J: TRBJ1-5
DNA: TGTGCCAGCATGGGATTCGAGAGCACTGAAGCTTTCTTT; CDR3: CASMGFESTEAFF; V: TRBV6-6; size: few; D: NA; J: TRBJ1-1
DNA: TGTGCCAGCAGCTTAAGACGGACCGAGAACAATGAGCAGTTCTTC; CDR3: CASSLRRTENNEQFF; V: TRBV7-2; size: many; D: NA; J: TRBJ2-1
DNA: TGTGCCAGCAGCTCCGGCAAGGCGTACGGCTCCTACGAGCAGTACTTC; CDR3: CASSSGKAYGSYEQYF; V: TRBV12-3/TRBV12-4; size: few; D: NA; J: TRBJ2-7
DNA: TGTGCCAGCAGCCGATCAAGACTAGCGGGGGTTGAGACCCAGTACTTC; CDR3: CASSRSRLAGVETQYF; V: TRBV3-1; size: NA; D: TRBD2; J: TRBJ2-5
DNA: TGTGCCAGCAGTCCCCCCGGGGGTGCCTACGAGCAGTACTTC; CDR3: CASSPPGGAYEQYF; V: TRBV12-3/TRBV12-4; size: few; D: NA; J: TRBJ2-7
DNA: TGCGCCAGCAGCTATAGCGCGGGGCCCTCCTCCGAGCAGTACTTC; CDR3: CASSYSAGPSSEQYF; V: TRBV5-1; size: few; D: NA; J: TRBJ2-7
DNA: TGTGCCAGCAGCTTAGTCGGGGGGGTCCTAGCCAAAAACATTCAGTACTTC; CDR3: CASSLVGGVLAKNIQYF; V: TRBV7-2; size: few; D: TRBD2; J: TRBJ2-4
DNA: TGTGCCAGCAGCCCTCTGGGACAGGCCTACAATGAGCAGTTCTTC; CDR3: CASSPLGQAYNEQFF; V: TRBV7-9; size: NA; D: TRBD1; J: TRBJ2-1
DNA: TGTGCCAGCAGCTCCCTGATGAAGACCGGGGAGCTGTTTTTT; CDR3: CASSSLMKTGELFF; V: TRBV7-8; size: few; D: NA; J: TRBJ2-2
DNA: TGCAGTGCTAGAGATTTCCGCCAGGATAATGAAAAACTGTTTTTT; CDR3: CSARDFRQDNEKLFF; V: TRBV20-1; size: NA; D: NA; J: TRBJ1-4
DNA: TGTGCCAGCTCCCTGCTAGCGGGAGTTGGGTACGAGCAGTACTTC; CDR3: CASSLLAGVGYEQYF; V: TRBV7-9; size: few; D: TRBD2; J: TRBJ2-7
DNA: TGTGCCAGCAAACTAAACAATGAGCAGTTCTTC; CDR3: CASKLNNEQFF; V: TRBV6-5; size: many; D: NA; J: TRBJ2-1
DNA: TGCGCCAGCAGCTTGGGAGACAGGAGGAACACCGGGGAGCTGTTTTTT; CDR3: CASSLGDRRNTGELFF; V: TRBV5-1; size: few; D: NA; J: TRBJ2-2
DNA: TGTGCCACCAGTGATTTCCATGGCTACACCTTC; CDR3: CATSDFHGYTF; V: TRBV24-1; size: NA; D: NA; J: TRBJ1-2
DNA: TGTGCCAGCAGCTTTCAAACTAGCGGGGGACCGACCCAGTACTTC; CDR3: CASSFQTSGGPTQYF; V: TRBV7-2; size: NA; D: TRBD2; J: TRBJ2-5
DNA: TGTGCCAGCAGTTTCACTAGCTCCTACAATGAGCAGTTCTTC; CDR3: CASSFTSSYNEQFF; V: TRBV12-3/TRBV12-4; size: few; D: NA; J: TRBJ2-1
DNA: TGTGCCAGCAGGACCCCCGGGACAGGGGCCCACGAGCAGTACTTC; CDR3: CASRTPGTGAHEQYF; V: TRBV6-2/TRBV6-3; size: NA; D: TRBD1; J: TRBJ2-7
DNA: TGTGCCAGCAGCCGTGGGCAGGGGCTACCCCAAGAGACCCAGTACTTC; CDR3: CASSRGQGLPQETQYF; V: TRBV3-1; size: NA; D: NA; J: TRBJ2-5
DNA: TGTGCCAGCAGCCCTAACAAGTTTGGCTACACCTTC; CDR3: CASSPNKFGYTF; V: TRBV7-9; size: NA; D: NA; J: TRBJ1-2
DNA: TGTGCCAGCAGTCTACTAGCGGGAAACACCGGGGAGCTGTTTTTT; CDR3: CASSLLAGNTGELFF; V: TRBV27; size: NA; D: TRBD2; J: TRBJ2-2
DNA: TGTGCCAGCAGCCAAGCCCTGGGCAGCTACACCAACTTC; CDR3: CASSQALGSYTNF; V: TRBV14; size: NA; D: NA; J: TRBJ2-7
DNA: TGTGCCATCAGTGAGTCGAAGGCTAGCGTGTGGGGGACCCAGTACTTC; CDR3: CAISESKASVWGTQYF; V: TRBV10-3; size: few; D: NA; J: TRBJ2-5
DNA: TGCAGTGCTAGCAAACCCGGGACTCCCTCTACCTACAATGAGCAGTTCTTC; CDR3: CSASKPGTPSTYNEQFF; V: TRBV20-1; size: NA; D: NA; J: TRBJ2-1